Listed below are T cell receptor beta chains from one sample, sequenced in a study of shared clonotypes between healthy human individuals. Libraries were prepared by immunoSEQ multiplex PCR; TCRdb keeps only in-frame clonotypes and omits some of them. This repertoire shows fewer than 130,000 clones, 67% found once; its top ten account for approximately 24%. Material: memory CD8+ T cells sorted from blood. These TCRs come from a woman in her 30s in good health. Both conserved end residues are part of each CDR3. D genes are given only for firm matches. Where a row states a size, it is once, few, many or the class of an expanded clone; other rows omit it.

.	once	TRBV15	TRBJ1-4	TGTGCCACCAGCAGAGATTCCCAGGGGCAGACTGAAAAACTGTTTTTT	CATSRDSQGQTEKLFF
.	many	TRBV9	TRBJ2-3	TGTGCCAGCAGCGTAGCTTGGGGCACAGATACGCAGTATTTT	CASSVAWGTDTQYF
TRBD1	.	TRBV5-1	TRBJ2-7	TGCGCCAGCAGCTTTCAGCAGGGGGCTTCATACGAGCAGTACTTC	CASSFQQGASYEQYF
TRBD1	.	TRBV11-3	TRBJ2-1	TGTGCCAGCAGCTTCGAGGGGGCGATTAATGAGCAGTTCTTC	CASSFEGAINEQFF
TRBD1	.	TRBV11-2	TRBJ2-1	TGTGCCAGCAGCTTAGATGGGACAGGTTACAATGAGCAGTTCTTC	CASSLDGTGYNEQFF
.	.	TRBV4-2	TRBJ1-2	TGTGCCAGCAGCCACTATTCAACCTCAGGGGAATTAACAAACTATGGCTACACCTTC	CASSHYSTSGELTNYGYTF
.	.	TRBV19	TRBJ2-6	TGTGCCAGTAGTATGGTAGGGGACCTCTCTGGGGCCAACGTCCTGACTTTC	CASSMVGDLSGANVLTF
.	few	TRBV2	TRBJ2-1	TGTGCCAGCAGAGGGGTGGTAGCGGCTTACAATGAGCAGTTCTTC	CASRGVVAAYNEQFF
.	once	TRBV5-4	TRBJ1-1	TGTGCCAGCAGCCCCAGGGGTTATGGCACTGAAGCTTTCTTT	CASSPRGYGTEAFF
TRBD2	.	TRBV5-1	TRBJ2-5	TGCGCCAGCAGCTTGGTGCTAGCGGGTGAGCAGTACTTC	CASSLVLAGEQYF
.	.	TRBV19	TRBJ1-1	TGTGCCAGTAGTATTTGGCAGGGTAAGAACACTGAAGCTTTCTTT	CASSIWQGKNTEAFF
TRBD1	.	TRBV11-2	TRBJ2-1	TGTGCCAGCAGCCTAGCAGGACAGGGCTACAATGAGCAGTTCTTC	CASSLAGQGYNEQFF
.	once	TRBV19	TRBJ2-3	TGTGCCAGTAGTATAGCCGATACGCAGTATTTT	CASSIADTQYF
.	.	TRBV27	TRBJ2-1	TGTGCCAGCAGTCCCAGCCCCCTGGGCCCCGCCTACAATGAGCAGTTCTTC	CASSPSPLGPAYNEQFF
TRBD1	.	TRBV6-5	TRBJ2-5	TGTGCCAGCAGAATTGGGACAGCCCAAGAGACCCAGTACTTC	CASRIGTAQETQYF
TRBD2	.	TRBV6-4	TRBJ2-3	TGTGCCAGCAGTGACGTTGGGGGAGGGAGCACAGATACGCAGTATTTT	CASSDVGGGSTDTQYF
TRBD2	.	TRBV9	TRBJ2-7	TGTGCCAGCAGCGTCGGGACTAGTTCTGAGCAGTACTTC	CASSVGTSSEQYF
TRBD2	few	TRBV29-1	TRBJ2-7	TGCAGCGTTGAAAGTCGGACTAGTGTCAGTCACGAGCAGTACTTC	CSVESRTSVSHEQYF
.	.	TRBV7-6	TRBJ2-1	TGTGCCAGCAGCCCACTAAGGGGGAGGGTTAGCTCCTACAATGAGCAGTTCTTC	CASSPLRGRVSSYNEQFF
.	.	TRBV2	TRBJ2-7	TGTGCCAGCAGAAAGGTAATACGGGACCTACCTGACGAGCAGTACTTC	CASRKVIRDLPDEQYF
TRBD2	.	TRBV7-9	TRBJ2-7	TGTGCCAGCAGCCCAGCTAGCGGGAGCTCCTACGAGCAGTACTTC	CASSPASGSSYEQYF
.	.	TRBV29-1	TRBJ1-2	TGCAGCGTTTTAGGACGGGTAGATTATGGCTACACCTTC	CSVLGRVDYGYTF
.	few	TRBV5-1	TRBJ2-7	TGCGCCAGCAGCTTGGCCGAAGCCCGGGCCGAGCAGTACTTC	CASSLAEARAEQYF
.	.	TRBV6-5	TRBJ2-3	TGTGCCAGCAGTTACGTGAGACACACAGATACGCAGTATTTT	CASSYVRHTDTQYF
TRBD2	.	TRBV6-5	TRBJ2-3	TGTGCCAGCAGTACGCTGACTAGCGACACGCAGTATTTT	CASSTLTSDTQYF
TRBD2	.	TRBV7-6	TRBJ2-1	TGTGCCAGCAGCGGGAGGGAGCGGGAGGGATCCTACAATGAGCAGTTCTTC	CASSGREREGSYNEQFF
.	.	TRBV6-4	TRBJ1-2	TGTGCCAGCAGTGTTGAAGGGGGTACTAACTATGGCTACACCTTC	CASSVEGGTNYGYTF